This T cell receptor (beta chain) is drawn from a study of T cells in Graves' hyperthyroidism and ophthalmopathy. Germline values: CDR1 DFQATT, CDR2 SNEGSKA (reference sequence). V lost 0 bases and J lost 5; bases outside the gene matches: 9. The CDR3 is 15 amino acids. This clonotype was counted ten times or more. TCR beta CDR3 regions were amplified from RNA. An initial round of RT-PCR targeting the TCR CDR3 relied on the HTBI primer set. TCRdb re-called the multiplex PCR reads through MiXCR, storing one row per CDR3 protein. The repertoire includes hundreds of thousands of distinct CDR3 sequences, approximately 13% of them detected once, and less than 10% sits in the top ten.

J is TRBJ2-7 and V is TRBV20-1, with 8 bases identical to TRBD1. Sequencing was carried out using blood. The TCR sequence derives from a woman aged 18-29 years with Graves' hyperthyroidism. CDR3 amino acids: CSAREPRTGWHEQYF. For the CDR3, the DNA is TGCAGTGCTAGAGAGCCCCGGACAGGGTGGCACGAGCAGTACTTC.